The sequence of this TCR beta chain was determined in a study of blood T cell repertoires in COVID-19. Study summary: Samples came from the United States, Italy and Spain, spanning acute and convalescent COVID-19. The analysed material was cDNA or gDNA that came from T cells, B-cell-depleted T cells, or PBMCs.

The count of this clone is one. CDR3 length: 13 residues. Germline trimming cut 5 bases from V and 4 bases from J; bases unmatched to any gene: 4. The germline V gene has CDR1 KGHSH and CDR2 LQKENI. Original processing notes: Amplified reference gene primers provided the basis for estimating nucleated cell counts. Assay: immunoSEQ multiplex PCR; the TCRdb copy retains only in-frame clones and omits some. The DNA was the basis for D and trimming; V, J and clone size are from that table. Found here are about 120,000 clones, about 90% of them singletons; the top ten hold 4.6%. The source material was peripheral blood. V and J are TRBV18 and TRBJ2-5; 7 bases match TRBD1. This TCR came from a woman aged 45 to 65 with acute or convalescent COVID-19. The DNA of the CDR3 is TGTGCCAGCTCAAGGGACAGCCTAGAGACCCAGTACTTC. This translates into CASSRDSLETQYF. Supplemented by reference TRBV18 and TRBJ2-5, the full variable domain reads NAGVMQNPRHLVRRRGQEARLRCSPMKGHSHVYWYRQLPEEGLKFMVYLQKENIIDESGMPKERFSAEFPKEGPSILRIQQVVRGDSAAYFCASSRDSLETQYFGPGTRLLVL.